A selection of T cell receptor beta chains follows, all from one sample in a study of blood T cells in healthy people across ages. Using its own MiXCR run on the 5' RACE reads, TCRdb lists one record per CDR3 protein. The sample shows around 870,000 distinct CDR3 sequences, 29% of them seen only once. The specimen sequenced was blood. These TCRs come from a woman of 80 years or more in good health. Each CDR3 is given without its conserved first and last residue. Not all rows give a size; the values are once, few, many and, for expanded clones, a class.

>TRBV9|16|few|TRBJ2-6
ASSVNYGTVSGANVLT
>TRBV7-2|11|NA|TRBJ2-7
ASSLGGSYGQY
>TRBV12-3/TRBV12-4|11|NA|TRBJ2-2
ASSQKNTGELF
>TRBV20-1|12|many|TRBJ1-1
SATPGHGRAEAF
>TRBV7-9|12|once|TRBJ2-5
ASGLVNPQETQY
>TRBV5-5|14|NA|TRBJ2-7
ASRRAGTSATYEQY
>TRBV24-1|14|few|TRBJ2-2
ATSDRTGGDTGELF
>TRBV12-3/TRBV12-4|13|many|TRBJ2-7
ASSSGTGVWYEQY
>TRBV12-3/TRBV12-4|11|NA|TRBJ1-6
ASRTQTYSSLH
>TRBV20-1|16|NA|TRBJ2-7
SAGGDRFGLNWAVEQY
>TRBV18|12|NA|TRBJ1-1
ASSPGQGRVEAF
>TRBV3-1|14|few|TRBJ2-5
ASSQDRGDFQETQY
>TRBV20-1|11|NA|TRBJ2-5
SASFPGFNEQY
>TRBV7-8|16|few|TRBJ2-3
ASSTGTSGASSTDTQY
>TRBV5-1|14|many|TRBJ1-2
ASSLLGTGASYGYT
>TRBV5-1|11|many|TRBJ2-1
ASSFQPNNEQF
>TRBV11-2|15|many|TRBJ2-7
ASSHPREHNLIYEQY
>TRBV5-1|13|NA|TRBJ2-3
ASSAYGGGTDTQY
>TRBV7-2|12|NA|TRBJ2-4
ASSSTFRDREQY
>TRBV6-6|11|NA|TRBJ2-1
ASSGQGGHEQF
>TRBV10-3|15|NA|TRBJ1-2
AISESHGQGGNYGYT
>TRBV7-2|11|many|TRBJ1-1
ASSLQVPAEAF